The TCR beta chain described here comes from a study of graft-versus-host responses after intestinal transplantation. Study-level background: As for transplant type, recipients had multivisceral, liver-intestinal, or isolated intestinal grafts. Every transplant recipient was induced with anti-thymocyte globulin, then maintained on tacrolimus and steroids for about 3 years. The study, taken as a whole, reports: The study associated peak circulating GvH clone levels with early post-transplant HvG declines.

Germline CDR1 reads LGHNA; CDR2 reads YSLEER. The J segment lost 4 bases and the V segment lost 0 bases, leaving 1 base of the junction unmatched. This CDR3 spans 15 amino acids. This table comes from immunoSEQ multiplex PCR, and its TCRdb copy is limited to in-frame clones, with some not included. The profile shows about 130,000 clones, about nine tenths of them singletons. With regard to this clone: Its matching antigen is unknown.

The starting material was unstimulated CD4+ T cells sorted from spleen or lymph node cells, obtained before intestinal transplant. The V gene is TRBV4-3, the J gene TRBJ2-5; 11 nucleotides align to TRBD1. This receptor was taken from a human donor who received an intestinal transplant. The CDR3 protein is CASSQEGTGGETQYF. CDR3 coding DNA: TGCGCCAGCAGCCAAGAGGGGACAGGGGGAGAGACCCAGTACTTC.